In its sample, the clone carrying this TCR beta chain was seen a few times. Antigen unknown. This sample stems from a study of beta chain features in type 1 diabetes. Isolated RNA was reverse transcribed in full, so expressed TCRB transcripts were sequenced. Method: immunoSEQ multiplex PCR; TCRdb's copy keeps in-frame clones and lacks some. Of around 500,000 clones listed, more than 9.5% are singletons. Study-level points and caveats: Whatever favoring of shorter templates PCR might show would apply equally to patients and controls.

Germline assignment: CDR1 MNHEY and CDR2 SVGAGI. CDR3 length equals 16 residues. Trimming took 2 bases from V and 7 from J, leaving 18 bases between them. This clonotype originated in a woman younger than 30 in good health. The specimen was naive CD4+ T cells from blood. The genes are TRBV6-5 and TRBJ2-1, with a tentative D call TRBD2 (6 bases). CDR3 sequence: CASSYRPGLGLNEQFF. CDR3 in DNA: TGTGCCAGCAGTTACCGACCGGGACTGGGATTAAATGAGCAGTTCTTC.